The 8 T cell receptor beta chains reported below all come from one sample, sequenced in a study of cytomegalovirus exposure and HLA in healthy donors. In the PCR, 60 Vbeta and 13 Jbeta primers were used. Using immunoSEQ multiplex PCR, the repertoire was profiled, and TCRdb retains in-frame clones only, with some absent. The repertoire holds roughly 99,000 clones, with 60% to 85% as singletons. Material: PBMCs. The origin of the receptors is a man aged 60-69 years in good health and CMV-seropositive.

This clone has a handful of counts. This chain joins TRBV7-3 and TRBJ1-4, with TRBD1 matching over 7 bases. Germline V gene data show CDR1 as SGHTA and CDR2 as FQGTGA. This CDR3 is 14 amino acids long. V shed 5 bases and J 8 bases; nucleotides not matched to a gene: 8. The CDR3 sequence is CASSVRGSREKLFF. The CDR3 region has the DNA TGTGCCAGCAGCGTCAGGGGGAGTAGGGAAAAACTGTTTTTT.

The chain joins TRBV7-8 to TRBJ2-3, with D perhaps matching TRBD2 (7 bases). With 5 bases removed from V and 5 bases from J, the gap between germline ends came to 20 bases. The V gene's germline CDR1 is SGHVS and CDR2 FQNEAQ. This CDR3 spans 16 amino acids. The CDR3 bases are TGTGCCAGCAGCAAGACAGGTGCCGGGGGGCGAGATACGCAGTATTTT. Protein sequence: CASSKTGAGGRDTQYF.

The chain is built from TRBV9 and TRBJ1-3; D uncertain. The CDR3 consists of 13 residues. Germline assignment: CDR1 SGDLS and CDR2 YYNGEE. The ends were cut back, 3 bases at V and 4 bases at J, with 8 bases in the middle. The CDR3 region has the DNA TGTGCCAGCAGCGCGACGGGGGGAAACACCATATATTTT. This encodes CASSATGGNTIYF.

CDR3 DNA sequence: TGTGCCAGCAGCGTTACAGAGCTCCAAAACATTCAGTACTTC. Translated, it gives CASSVTELQNIQYF. The rearrangement links TRBV7-9 to TRBJ2-4; D unclear. Germline lookup yields CDR1 SEHNR and CDR2 FQNEAQ (reference sequence). The CDR3 consists of 14 residues. V lost 5 bases and J lost 5, with 13 bases in between.

This clone has only one observation. The chain links TRBV2 to TRBJ2-7, with a possible D match to TRBD2 (5 bases). CDR1 is SNHLY and CDR2 is FYNNEI in the germline V gene. The CDR3 runs to 14 residues. The ends were cut back, 2 bases at V and 3 bases at J, with 11 bases in the middle. Here the CDR3 reads CASSEWGDDYEQYF. CDR3 nucleotide sequence: TGTGCCAGCAGTGAATGGGGAGATGACTACGAGCAGTACTTC.

The CDR3, as DNA: TGTGCCAGCAGTGAAAAGCAGGTGGACTATGGCTACACCTTC. This codes for CASSEKQVDYGYTF. The J gene is TRBJ1-2, the V gene TRBV6-1; D not resolved. The CDR3 extends over 14 amino acids. Between the trimmed V and J ends, which lost 2 bases and 3 bases, there was a span of 10 bases. Germline-derived CDR1 and CDR2 are MNHNS and SASEGT.

The V gene is TRBV4-1, the J gene TRBJ1-2; maybe TRBD1 (5 bases). Germline V gene sequence: CDR1 MGHRA, CDR2 YSYEKL. The CDR3 extends over 16 amino acids. The V end lost 1 base, the J end lost 6 bases, and 18 bases lay between the germline ends. CDR3 amino acids: CASSQVPRDFSNGYTF. The CDR3 nucleotides read TGCGCCAGCAGCCAAGTTCCCCGGGACTTCAGTAATGGCTACACCTTC.

This chain joins TRBV28 and TRBJ1-2, with 8 bases matching TRBD1. Germline V lookup: CDR1 MDHEN, CDR2 SYDVKM. The CDR3 contains 13 residues. Unmatched junction bases numbered 4, after V lost 2 bases and J lost 8 bases. CDR3 in amino acids: CASSLGQGAGYTF. Written as DNA, the CDR3 is TGTGCCAGCAGTTTAGGGCAGGGGGCCGGCTACACCTTC.